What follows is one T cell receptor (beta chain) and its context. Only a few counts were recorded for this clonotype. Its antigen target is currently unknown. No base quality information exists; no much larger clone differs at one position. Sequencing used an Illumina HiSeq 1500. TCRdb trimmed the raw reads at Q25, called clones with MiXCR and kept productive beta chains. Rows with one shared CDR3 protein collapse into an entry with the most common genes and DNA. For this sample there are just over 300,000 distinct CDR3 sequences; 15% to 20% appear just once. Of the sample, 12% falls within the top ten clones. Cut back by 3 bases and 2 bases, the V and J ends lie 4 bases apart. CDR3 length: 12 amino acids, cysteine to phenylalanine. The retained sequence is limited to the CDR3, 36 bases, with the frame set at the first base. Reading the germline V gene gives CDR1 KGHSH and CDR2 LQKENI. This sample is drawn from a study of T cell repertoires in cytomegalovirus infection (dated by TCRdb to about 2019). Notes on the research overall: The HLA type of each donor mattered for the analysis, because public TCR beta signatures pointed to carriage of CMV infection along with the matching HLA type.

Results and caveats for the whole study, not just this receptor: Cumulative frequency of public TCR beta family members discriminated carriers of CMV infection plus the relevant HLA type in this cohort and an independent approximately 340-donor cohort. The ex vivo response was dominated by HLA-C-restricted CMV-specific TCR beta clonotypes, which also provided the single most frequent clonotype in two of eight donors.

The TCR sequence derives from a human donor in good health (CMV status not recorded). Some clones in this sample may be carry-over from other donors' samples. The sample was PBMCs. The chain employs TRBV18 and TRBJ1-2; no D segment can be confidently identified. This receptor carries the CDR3 CASSPNNYGYTF. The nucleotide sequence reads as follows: TGTGCCAGCTCACCCAACAACTATGGCTACACCTTC.